This TCR beta chain was observed in a study of T cell clones after liver transplantation. About the research overall: Liver transplant recipients had immunosuppression withdrawal attempted within 2 years. A pre-transplant mixed lymphocyte reaction with TCRbeta sequencing defined graft-donor-reactive clones followed in post-transplant blood. Study results and caveats: In most of the 8 subjects, circulating graft-donor-reactive CD4 TCRbeta sequences fell significantly after transplant.

CD3+CD4+ and CD3+CD8+ cells were FACS-sorted from thawed unstimulated PBMCs. Generated by immunoSEQ multiplex PCR, the TCRdb table keeps only in-frame clones and is missing some. Of some 80,000 clones in the sample, around four fifths were seen once. In the case of this clone: Its antigen is currently unknown.

This material consisted of CD4+ T cells from blood, taken 48 months after liver transplant. This receptor was identified in a human patient who received a liver transplant. Some T cells may have come from the graft donor.

CDR3 amino acids: CASGHGTSGRNTGELFF. The CDR3 coding sequence is TGTGCTAGTGGTCATGGGACTAGCGGGAGGAACACCGGGGAGCTGTTTTTT. The chain uses TRBV12-5 and TRBJ2-2, with 14 bases identical to TRBD2. The CDR3 sequence is 17 residues long. Germline-derived CDR1 and CDR2 are LGHNT and FRNRAP. V trimming: 5 bases; J trimming: 1 base; junction bases outside the gene matches: 3. The whole variable domain, filled in from reference TRBV12-5 and TRBJ2-2, reads DARVTQTPRHKVTEMGQEVTMRCQPILGHNTVFWYRQTMMQGLELLAYFRNRAPLDDSGMPKDRFSAEMPDATLATLKIQPSEPRDSAVYFCASGHGTSGRNTGELFFGEGSRLTVL.